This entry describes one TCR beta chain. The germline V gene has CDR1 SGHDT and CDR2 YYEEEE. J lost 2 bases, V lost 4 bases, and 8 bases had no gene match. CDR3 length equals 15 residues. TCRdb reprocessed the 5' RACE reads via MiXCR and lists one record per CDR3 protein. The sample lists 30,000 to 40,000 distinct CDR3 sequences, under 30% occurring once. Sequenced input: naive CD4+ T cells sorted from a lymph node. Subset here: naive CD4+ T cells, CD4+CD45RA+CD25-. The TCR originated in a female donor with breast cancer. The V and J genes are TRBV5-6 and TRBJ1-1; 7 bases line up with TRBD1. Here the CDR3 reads CASSPTGIPNTEAFF. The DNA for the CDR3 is TGTGCCAGCAGCCCGACAGGGATACCAAACACTGAAGCTTTCTTT.